This T cell receptor beta chain was found in a study of blood T cell repertoires in COVID-19 (dated by TCRdb to 2020 to 2022). For the study in its entirety: Samples from collaborators originated in the United States, Italy and Spain and spanned both the acute and convalescent phases of COVID-19. Deeply sampled blood TCRbeta repertoires from subjects exposed to, actively infected with, or recovered from COVID-19 were included in the dataset. The repertoires were made available in a free public database intended to serve as a resource for research on the immune response to SARS-CoV-2. A de-identified subject ID, COVID-19 status, age in years and sex were almost always included in the sample metadata. The prospective study material was composed of cDNA or gDNA derived from T cells, B-cell-depleted T cells, or PBMCs. The samples were drawn from the first 160 participants of the ongoing ImmuneRACE study and from more than 1,000 subjects provided by 6 global collaborators. Where HLA class I and class II types were available, the types were taken from metadata supplied by the sample provider, not from assay-based typing. Results the study describes overall, beyond this receptor: How much clinical and demographic metadata was included differed by source and by participant, and the metadata was provided uncurated.

Participants in the prospective study were enrolled through a virtual design, were aged about 18 to 100 years, and lived in approximately 24 United States geographic areas. To assign participants to cohorts, the prospective study relied on clinical history that participants themselves reported in a screening survey and a study questionnaire. Each participant in the prospective study had whole blood, serum and a nasopharyngeal or oropharyngeal swab collected by mobile phlebotomists. Over a 2-month period, participants in the prospective study had the option of providing additional blood draws and questionnaires. Prospective study blood samples were shipped either frozen or at room temperature before DNA extraction. Concerning this clone itself: The specificity of this receptor is unknown. No qualities accompany the bases; no much larger clone lies one base away.

TCRbeta CDR3 regions were amplified from genomic DNA using the immunoSEQ Assay, a bias-controlled multiplex PCR. The paper's data handling went like this. Within the assay, amplification of reference gene primers was used to estimate how many nucleated cells each sample contained. To quantify the absolute abundance of each unique TCRbeta CDR3 rearrangement, sequence reads were collapsed and filtered. Productive Simpson clonality was computed per sample as the square root of Simpson's diversity index over productive rearrangements. TCRdb carries this immuneACCESS record with in-frame sequences only. Its versions omit some clonotypes, under half of them owing to an unresolved V gene in the studies checked, with the rest unexplained. V and J calls and clone size are given by that table; D and trimming were obtained from the DNA. The sample table holds approximately 180,000 clones, of which 89% were seen once. The ten most abundant clones make up approximately 2.5% of the sample.

CDR1 and CDR2 are drawn from the germline V gene: MGHDK, SYGVNS. CDR3 length: 14 amino acids, cysteine to phenylalanine. CDR3 DNA is the only sequence kept; it has 42 bases, read in frame from the first base. V is reduced by 6 bases and J by 6 bases, leaving a spacing of 15 bases between them. The V and J genes are TRBV25-1 and TRBJ2-1, with a weak D call of TRBD1 (6 bases match). The sequence was obtained from a woman aged 35 to 49 with acute COVID-19. Sequencing input: PBMCs or T cells enriched from blood (not recorded which). Read as DNA, the sequence is TGTGCCAGCAGCAAAACCCCAGGGGCCAATGAGCAGTTCTTC. It is translated as CASSKTPGANEQFF. With the rest looked up from the reference TRBV25-1 and TRBJ2-1 genes rather than sequenced, the full variable domain is EADIYQTPRYLVIGTGKKITLECSQTMGHDKMYWYQQDPGMELHLIHYSYGVNSTEKGDLSSESTVSRIRTEHFPLTLESARPSHTSQYLCASSKTPGANEQFFGPGTRLTVL.